These T cell receptor beta chains were read from a single sample in a study of shared clonotypes between healthy human individuals. Assay: immunoSEQ multiplex PCR; the TCRdb copy retains only in-frame clones and omits some. The data contain around 2.5 million clones, under 95% of them singletons. The specimen was naive CD4+ T cells from PBMCs. Receptors originate from a man between 18 and 29 years old in good health. Some clones in this sample may be carry-over from other donors' samples. CDR3s include the opening cysteine and the closing phenylalanine or tryptophan. The D gene is left open where the match is weak.

j_call v_call d_call cdr3_aa cdr3_nt
TRBJ1-2 TRBV11-3 TRBD1 CASRGDRRSNVINYGYTF TGTGCCAGCAGGGGGGACAGGAGATCGAATGTGATAAACTATGGCTACACCTTC
TRBJ2-1 TRBV5-1 - CASSTSSYNEQFF TGCGCCAGCAGCACCTCTAGCTACAATGAGCAGTTCTTC
TRBJ2-6 TRBV2 TRBD1 CASSEPTGVPLGANVLTF TGTGCCAGCAGTGAACCGACAGGGGTACCGCTCGGGGCCAACGTCCTGACTTTC
TRBJ2-7 TRBV9 - CASSVRGSSSYEQYF TGTGCCAGCAGCGTAAGGGGCTCGAGCTCCTACGAGCAGTACTTC
TRBJ2-3 TRBV18 - CASSPLKNTDTQYF TGTGCCAGCTCACCACTGAAGAACACAGATACGCAGTATTTT
TRBJ1-5 TRBV19 - CASSMAGVNQPQHF TGTGCCAGTAGTATGGCGGGGGTCAATCAGCCCCAGCATTTT
TRBJ2-4 TRBV4-1 - CASSQVLAGGKNIQYF TGCGCCAGCAGCCAAGTACTAGCAGGGGGCAAAAACATTCAGTACTTC
TRBJ2-6 TRBV5-1 - CASSLESGANVLTF TGCGCCAGCAGCTTGGAGAGTGGGGCCAACGTCCTGACTTTC
TRBJ2-3 TRBV5-6 - CASSLVGDHSADTQYF TGTGCCAGCAGCTTGGTGGGAGACCACTCGGCAGATACGCAGTATTTT
TRBJ1-2 TRBV7-9 - CASSGQGLYGYTF TGTGCCAGCAGCGGCCAGGGGCTCTATGGCTACACCTTC
TRBJ2-5 TRBV7-8 - CASSRAQETQYF TGTGCCAGCAGCCGAGCTCAAGAGACCCAGTACTTC
TRBJ2-7 TRBV6-5 TRBD1 CASSRGDSLSYEQYF TGTGCCAGCAGCAGAGGGGACAGCCTCTCCTACGAGCAGTACTTC
TRBJ2-3 TRBV9 TRBD2 CASSGGLAGGPGDTQYF TGTGCCAGCAGCGGGGGACTAGCGGGAGGGCCGGGAGATACGCAGTATTTT
TRBJ1-1 TRBV11-3 TRBD1 CASSLLGQGNTEAFF TGTGCCAGCAGCTTATTGGGACAGGGGAACACTGAAGCTTTCTTT
TRBJ1-5 TRBV15 TRBD1 CATTQGGGGNNQPQHF TGTGCCACCACCCAAGGGGGAGGGGGCAACAATCAGCCCCAGCATTTT
TRBJ2-2 TRBV19 - CASSITGETGELFF TGTGCCAGTAGTATTACGGGGGAGACCGGGGAGCTGTTTTTT
TRBJ1-1 TRBV7-2 - CASSLDANTEAFF TGTGCCAGCAGCTTAGACGCTAACACTGAAGCTTTCTTT
TRBJ2-2 TRBV6-6 - CASSPGTGNTGELFF TGTGCCAGCAGCCCCGGGACCGGGAACACCGGGGAGCTGTTTTTT
TRBJ1-6 TRBV27 TRBD1 CASSDRGQSPLHF TGTGCCAGCAGCGACAGGGGGCAATCACCCCTCCACTTT
TRBJ2-3 TRBV12-5 TRBD1 CASGLDRGLPDTQYF TGTGCTAGTGGTTTGGACAGGGGTCTCCCAGATACGCAGTATTTT
TRBJ2-2 TRBV7-3 - CASSLLGRELFF TGTGCCAGCAGCTTACTTGGCCGGGAGCTGTTTTTT
TRBJ2-5 TRBV14 TRBD2 CASSQDRTSGPQETQYF TGTGCCAGCAGCCAAGATCGGACTAGCGGCCCCCAAGAGACCCAGTACTTC
TRBJ1-2 TRBV12-5 - CASGATGLGGYTF TGTGCTAGTGGCGCCACAGGTTTGGGGGGCTACACCTTC
TRBJ1-1 TRBV19 - CASSWDGVGGTAFF TGTGCCAGTAGTTGGGACGGTGTAGGTGGAACAGCTTTCTTT
TRBJ2-3 TRBV6-1 TRBD2 CASSEAPTSASTDTQYF TGTGCCAGCAGTGAAGCCCCGACTAGCGCGAGCACAGATACGCAGTATTTT
TRBJ1-2 TRBV7-9 - CASSLRVGDGYTF TGTGCCAGCAGCCTGAGGGTCGGGGACGGCTACACCTTC
TRBJ2-6 TRBV30 - CAWTQILGVLTF TGTGCCTGGACTCAAATTCTAGGCGTCCTGACTTTC